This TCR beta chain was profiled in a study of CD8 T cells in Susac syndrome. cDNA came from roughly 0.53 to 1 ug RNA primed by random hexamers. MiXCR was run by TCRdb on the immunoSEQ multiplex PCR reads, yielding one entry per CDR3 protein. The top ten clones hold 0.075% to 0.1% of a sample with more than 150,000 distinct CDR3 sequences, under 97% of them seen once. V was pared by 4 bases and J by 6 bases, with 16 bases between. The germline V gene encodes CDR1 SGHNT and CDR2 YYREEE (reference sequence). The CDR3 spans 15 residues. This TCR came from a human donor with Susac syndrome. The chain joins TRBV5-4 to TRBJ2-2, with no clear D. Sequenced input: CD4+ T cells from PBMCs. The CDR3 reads CASSIRASGAGELFF. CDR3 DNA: TGTGCCAGCAGCATCCGGGCCTCAGGCGCCGGGGAGCTGTTTTTT.